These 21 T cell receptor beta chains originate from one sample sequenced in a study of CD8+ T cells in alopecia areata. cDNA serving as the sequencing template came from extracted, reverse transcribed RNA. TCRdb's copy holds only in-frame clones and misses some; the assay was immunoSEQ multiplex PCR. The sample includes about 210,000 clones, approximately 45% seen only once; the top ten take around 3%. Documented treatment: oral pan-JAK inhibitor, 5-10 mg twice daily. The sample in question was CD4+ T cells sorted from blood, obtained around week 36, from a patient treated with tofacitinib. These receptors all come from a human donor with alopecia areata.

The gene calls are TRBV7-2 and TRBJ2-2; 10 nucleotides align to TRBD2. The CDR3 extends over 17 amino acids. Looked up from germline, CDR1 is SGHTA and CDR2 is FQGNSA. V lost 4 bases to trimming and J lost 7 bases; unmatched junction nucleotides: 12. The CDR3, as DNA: TGTGCCAGCAGCTCCTCCGGGACTAGCGAGATCGGCGGGGAGCTGTTTTTT. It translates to CASSSSGTSEIGGELFF.

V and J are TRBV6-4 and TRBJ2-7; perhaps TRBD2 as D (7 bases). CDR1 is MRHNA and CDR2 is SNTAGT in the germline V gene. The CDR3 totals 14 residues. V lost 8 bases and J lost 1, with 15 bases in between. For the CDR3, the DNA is TGTGCCAGCGATGGGGGGGCTCGATCCTACGAGCAGTACTTC. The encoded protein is CASDGGARSYEQYF.

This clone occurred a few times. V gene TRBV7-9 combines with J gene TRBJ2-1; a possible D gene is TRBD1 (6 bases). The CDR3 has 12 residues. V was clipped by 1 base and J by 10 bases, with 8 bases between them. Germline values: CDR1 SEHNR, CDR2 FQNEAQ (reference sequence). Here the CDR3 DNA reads TGTGCCAGCAGCTTAGGGGGGCGCGAGCAGTTCTTC. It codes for CASSLGGREQFF.

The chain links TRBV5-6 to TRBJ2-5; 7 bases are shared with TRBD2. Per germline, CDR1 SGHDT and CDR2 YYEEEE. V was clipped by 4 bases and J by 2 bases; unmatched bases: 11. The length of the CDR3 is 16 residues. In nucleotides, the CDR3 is TGTGCCAGCAGCCGACCTTGGGCGGGAGAGCAAGAGACCCAGTACTTC. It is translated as CASSRPWAGEQETQYF.

CDR3 amino acids: CASSPSGSGETQYF. DNA of the CDR3: TGCGCCAGCAGCCCAAGCGGGAGTGGTGAGACCCAGTACTTC. The chain joins TRBV5-1 to TRBJ2-5; 8 bases fit TRBD2. From germline, CDR1 is SGHRS and CDR2 YFSETQ. Losses at the gene ends were 4 bases for V and 5 bases for J; bases not matched to a gene: 7. This CDR3 region has 14 residues.

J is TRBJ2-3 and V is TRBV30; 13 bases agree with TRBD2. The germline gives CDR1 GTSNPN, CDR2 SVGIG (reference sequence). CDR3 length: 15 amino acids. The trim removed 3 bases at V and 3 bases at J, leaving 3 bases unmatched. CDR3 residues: CAWSGLAGVTDTQYF. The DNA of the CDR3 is TGTGCCTGGAGCGGACTAGCGGGAGTTACAGATACGCAGTATTTT.

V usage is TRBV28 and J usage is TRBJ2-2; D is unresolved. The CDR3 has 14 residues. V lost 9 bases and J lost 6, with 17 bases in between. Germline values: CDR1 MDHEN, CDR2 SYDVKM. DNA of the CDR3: TGTGCCAGTCTCACGTCCGGGCTGGCCGGGGAGCTGTTTTTT. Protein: CASLTSGLAGELFF.

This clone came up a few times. CDR3 residues: CSVGTRLSYEQYF. The CDR3 DNA reads as TGCAGCGTCGGGACTAGATTATCCTACGAGCAGTACTTC. This rearrangement joins TRBV29-1 to TRBJ2-7, with TRBD2 identical over 8 bases. Trimming at V came to 6 bases and at J to 1 base, leaving 5 bases not matched to a gene. The CDR3 loop spans 13 amino acids. The germline gives CDR1 SQVTM, CDR2 ANQGSEA.

CDR3 coding DNA: TGTGCCAGCAGCTTAGGGATCAGGGAGCTGTTTTTT. Translated, it gives CASSLGIRELFF. This chain connects TRBV13 to TRBJ2-2, with D unresolved. The V and J ends lost 0 bases and 9 bases respectively, with 5 bases between them. Germline lookup yields CDR1 PRHDT and CDR2 FYEKMQ (reference sequence). CDR3 length equals 12 residues.

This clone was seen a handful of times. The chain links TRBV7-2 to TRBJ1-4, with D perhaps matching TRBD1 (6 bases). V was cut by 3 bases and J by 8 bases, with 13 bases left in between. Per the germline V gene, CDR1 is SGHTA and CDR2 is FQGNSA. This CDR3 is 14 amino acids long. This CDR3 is CASSLGARGEKLFF. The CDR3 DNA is TGTGCCAGCAGCTTGGGGGCGAGGGGGGAAAAACTGTTTTTT.

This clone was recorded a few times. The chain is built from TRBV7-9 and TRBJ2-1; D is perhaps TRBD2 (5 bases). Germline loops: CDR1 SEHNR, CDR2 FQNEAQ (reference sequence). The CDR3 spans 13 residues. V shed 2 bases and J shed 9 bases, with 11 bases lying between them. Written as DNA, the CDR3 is TGTGCCAGCAGCTTAAGAGGGTTGGCTGAGCAGTTCTTC. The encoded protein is CASSLRGLAEQFF.

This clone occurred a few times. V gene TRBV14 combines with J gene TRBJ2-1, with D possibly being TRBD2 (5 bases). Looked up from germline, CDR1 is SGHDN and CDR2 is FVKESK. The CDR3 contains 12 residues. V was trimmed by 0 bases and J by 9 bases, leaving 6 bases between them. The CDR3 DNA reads TGTGCCAGCAGCCAAGATAGCGCTGAGCAGTTCTTC. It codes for CASSQDSAEQFF.

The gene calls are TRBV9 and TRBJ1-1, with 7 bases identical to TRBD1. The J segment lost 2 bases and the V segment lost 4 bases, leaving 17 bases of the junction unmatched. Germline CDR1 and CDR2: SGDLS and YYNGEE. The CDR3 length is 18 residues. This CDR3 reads CASSRARTGVGTNTEAFF. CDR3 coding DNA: TGTGCCAGCAGCCGAGCGAGGACAGGCGTGGGGACAAACACTGAAGCTTTCTTT. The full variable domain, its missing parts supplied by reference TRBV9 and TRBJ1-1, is DSGVTQTPKHLITATGQRVTLRCSPRSGDLSVYWYQQSLDQGLQFLIQYYNGEERAKGNILERFSAQQFPDLHSELNLSSLELGDSALYFCASSRARTGVGTNTEAFFGQGTRLTVV.

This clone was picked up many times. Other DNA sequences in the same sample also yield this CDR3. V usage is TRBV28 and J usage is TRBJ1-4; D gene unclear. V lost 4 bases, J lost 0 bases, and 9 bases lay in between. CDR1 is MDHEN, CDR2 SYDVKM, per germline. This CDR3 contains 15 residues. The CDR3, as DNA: TGTGCCAGCAGTTCCCCACTAGCAACTAATGAAAAACTGTTTTTT. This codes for CASSSPLATNEKLFF.

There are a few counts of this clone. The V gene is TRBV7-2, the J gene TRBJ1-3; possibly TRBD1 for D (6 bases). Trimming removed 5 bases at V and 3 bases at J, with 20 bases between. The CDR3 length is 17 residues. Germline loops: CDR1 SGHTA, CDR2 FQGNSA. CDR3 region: CASSRRVGRGVGNTIYF. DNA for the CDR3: TGTGCCAGCAGCCGACGTGTGGGCAGGGGAGTTGGAAACACCATATATTTT.

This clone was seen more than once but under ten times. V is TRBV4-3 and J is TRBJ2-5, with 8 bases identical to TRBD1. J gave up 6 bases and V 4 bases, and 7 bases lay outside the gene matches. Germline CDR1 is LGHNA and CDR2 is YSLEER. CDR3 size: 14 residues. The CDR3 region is CASSRMTGEKTQYF. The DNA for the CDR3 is TGCGCCAGCAGCCGTATGACAGGGGAAAAGACCCAGTACTTC.

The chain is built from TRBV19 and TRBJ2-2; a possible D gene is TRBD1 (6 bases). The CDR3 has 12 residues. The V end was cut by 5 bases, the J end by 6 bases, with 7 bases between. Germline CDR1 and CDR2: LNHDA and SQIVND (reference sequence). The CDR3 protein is CASSYRAGELFF. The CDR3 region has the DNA TGTGCCAGTAGTTACAGGGCCGGGGAGCTGTTTTTT.

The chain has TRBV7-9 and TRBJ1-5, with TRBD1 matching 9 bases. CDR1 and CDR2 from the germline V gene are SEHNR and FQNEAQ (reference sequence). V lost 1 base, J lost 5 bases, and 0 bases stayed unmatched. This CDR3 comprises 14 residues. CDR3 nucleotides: TGTGCCAGCAGCTTAGACAGGGGGCATCAGCCCCAGCATTTT. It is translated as CASSLDRGHQPQHF.

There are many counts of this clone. DNA of the CDR3: TGTGCCAGCAGCCAAGATACGCAAGATACGCAGTATTTT. Translated: CASSQDTQDTQYF. The genes are TRBV4-2 and TRBJ2-3; unclear D gene. This CDR3 spans 13 amino acids. Trimming removed 0 bases at V and 5 bases at J, with 6 bases between. Germline V CDR1 and CDR2: LGHNA, YNFKEQ.

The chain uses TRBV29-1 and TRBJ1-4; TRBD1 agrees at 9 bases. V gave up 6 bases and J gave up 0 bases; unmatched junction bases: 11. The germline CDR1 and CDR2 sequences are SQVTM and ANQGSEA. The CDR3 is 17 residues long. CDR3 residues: CSVTVTGTGSTNEKLFF. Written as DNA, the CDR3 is TGCAGCGTGACAGTAACCGGGACAGGGTCAACTAATGAAAAACTGTTTTTT.

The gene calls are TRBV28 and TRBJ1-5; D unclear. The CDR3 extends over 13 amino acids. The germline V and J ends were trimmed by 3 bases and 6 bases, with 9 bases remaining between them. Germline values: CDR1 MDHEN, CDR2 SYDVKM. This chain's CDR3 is CASSFRAAQPQHF. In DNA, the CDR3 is TGTGCCAGCAGTTTTCGGGCGGCTCAGCCCCAGCATTTT. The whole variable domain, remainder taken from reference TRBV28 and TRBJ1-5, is DVKVTQSSRYLVKRTGEKVFLECVQDMDHENMFWYRQDPGLGLRLIYFSYDVKMKEKGDIPEGYSVSREKKERFSLILESASTNQTSMYLCASSFRAAQPQHFGDGTRLSIL.